The clone carrying this T cell receptor beta chain was recorded a few times. The sample is drawn from a study of blood T cell repertoires in COVID-19. Across the study: COVID-19 samples collected from the United States, Italy and Spain covered acute and convalescent phases. T cells, B-cell-depleted T cells, or PBMCs provided the cDNA or gDNA that served as material.

Libraries were prepared by immunoSEQ multiplex PCR; TCRdb keeps only in-frame clonotypes and omits some of them. This sample has approximately 330,000 clones, with 80% to 90% found just once. Cohort allocation depended upon clinical history that participants reported. Trimming took off 0 bases at V and 6 bases at J, with 18 bases between the two ends. Germline V gives CDR1 SGDLS, CDR2 YYNGEE. This CDR3 region has 16 residues. This receptor was obtained from a woman between 35 and 50 years old with acute COVID-19. V is TRBV9 and J is TRBJ1-1, with D possibly being TRBD1 (5 bases). The material sequenced was PBMCs or T cells enriched from blood (not recorded which). The CDR3 loop reads CASSVARIAQGSEAFF. The DNA for the CDR3 is TGTGCCAGCAGCGTAGCTCGGATTGCTCAGGGCTCTGAAGCTTTCTTT.